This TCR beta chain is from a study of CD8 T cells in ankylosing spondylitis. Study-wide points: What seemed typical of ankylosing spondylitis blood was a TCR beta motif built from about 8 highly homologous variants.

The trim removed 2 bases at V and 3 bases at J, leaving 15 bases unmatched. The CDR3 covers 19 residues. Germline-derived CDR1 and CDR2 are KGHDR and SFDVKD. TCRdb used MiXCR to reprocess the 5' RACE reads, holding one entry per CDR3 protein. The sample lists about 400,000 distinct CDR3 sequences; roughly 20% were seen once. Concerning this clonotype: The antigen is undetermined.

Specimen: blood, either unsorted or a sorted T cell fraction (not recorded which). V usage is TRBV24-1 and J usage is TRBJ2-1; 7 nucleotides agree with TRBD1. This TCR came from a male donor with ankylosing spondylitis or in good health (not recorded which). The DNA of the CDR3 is TGTGCCACCAGTGATTCTACGGCAAAGGACAGGCTGGGCTACAATGAGCAGTTCTTC. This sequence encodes CATSDSTAKDRLGYNEQFF.